What follows are 8 T cell receptor beta chains derived from one specimen sequenced in a study of blood T cell repertoires in COVID-19. Libraries were prepared by immunoSEQ multiplex PCR; TCRdb keeps only in-frame clonotypes and omits some of them. The sample has about 100,000 clones, roughly 80% seen once. Sequences were obtained from peripheral blood. These receptors all stem from a human donor in a cohort sampled during active COVID-19.

This rearrangement joins TRBV11-3 to TRBJ1-5; TRBD1 matches 10 bases. Germline V CDR1 and CDR2: SGHNT, YENEEA. CDR3 size: 17 residues. V trimming: 3 bases; J trimming: 5 bases; junction bases outside the gene matches: 10. The CDR3 bases are TGTGCCAGCAGCTTGGAAGGGACAGGGGTTTCTCATCAGCCCCAGCATTTT. This encodes CASSLEGTGVSHQPQHF.

V and J are TRBV29-1 and TRBJ1-1; TRBD1 matches at 10 bases. This CDR3 is 13 amino acids long. CDR1 SQVTM and CDR2 ANQGSEA come from the germline V gene. Trimming took 6 bases from V and 11 from J; bases not matched to a gene: 12. CDR3 amino acids: CSVLAGGTGVAFF. The CDR3 DNA follows: TGCAGCGTCCTCGCAGGCGGGACAGGGGTTGCTTTCTTT.

This chain connects TRBV28 to TRBJ1-5; 7 bases agree with TRBD1. In germline, CDR1 is MDHEN, CDR2 SYDVKM. Trimming took 3 bases from V and 6 from J; bases not matched to a gene: 8. This CDR3 comprises 15 residues. The DNA for the CDR3 is TGTGCCAGCAGTTTGCCAGGGGGGATGATTCAGCCCCAGCATTTT. Its translation is CASSLPGGMIQPQHF.

This clone came up a few times. The chain recombines TRBV10-3 with TRBJ2-1; 7 positions agree with TRBD2. The ends lost 0 bases at V and 5 bases at J; junction bases unmatched: 4. Per germline, CDR1 ENHRY and CDR2 SYGVKD. CDR3 length: 15 amino acids. The CDR3 DNA is TGTGCCATCAGTGAGTCGGGGGGAGGGGACAATGAGCAGTTCTTC. Protein product: CAISESGGGDNEQFF.

The chain links TRBV29-1 to TRBJ2-7, with unresolved D. Germline V gene data show CDR1 as SQVTM and CDR2 as ANQGSEA. The germline V and J ends were trimmed by 5 bases and 4 bases, with 15 bases remaining between them. The CDR3 runs 13 residues. The CDR3 region has the DNA TGCAGCGTTAAAATTTACCAAGCTTACGAGCAGTACTTC. Protein product: CSVKIYQAYEQYF.

The chain is built from TRBV19 and TRBJ2-5; possible D gene TRBD1, 6 bases. The CDR3 sequence is 13 residues long. Trimming took 10 bases from V and 2 from J, leaving 14 bases between them. CDR1 LNHDA and CDR2 SQIVND come from the germline V gene (reference sequence). The CDR3: CATSEQGQETQYF. In nucleotides, the CDR3 is TGTGCCACATCGGAACAGGGACAAGAGACCCAGTACTTC.

This chain uses TRBV5-1 with TRBJ2-1; D gene unclear. CDR3 length: 15 residues. Per germline, CDR1 SGHRS and CDR2 YFSETQ. Trimming pared 0 bases from V and 5 bases from J, leaving 12 bases between. CDR3 bases: TGCGCCAGCAGCTTGGAAGCCCTAGGAGACAATGAGCAGTTCTTC. This gives the protein CASSLEALGDNEQFF.

This chain joins TRBV5-4 and TRBJ1-2; maybe TRBD1 (5 bases). The germline CDR1 and CDR2 sequences are SGHNT and YYREEE (reference sequence). The length of the CDR3 is 16 residues. Trimming pared 0 bases from V and 2 bases from J, leaving 14 bases between. This CDR3 reads CASSLGPQGTNYGYTF. The CDR3 region has the DNA TGTGCCAGCAGCTTGGGCCCCCAGGGAACGAACTATGGCTACACCTTC.